A single T cell receptor (beta chain) is shown here with its context. Its recognized antigen is unknown. No base quality values were provided; no much bigger clone lies one nucleotide off. These data are taken from a study of cytomegalovirus exposure and HLA in healthy donors (dated by TCRdb to about 2017). With respect to the entire study: The roughly 670 repertoires of the first cohort and the approximately 130 validation repertoires were produced on the same platform, according to a later analysis. The aim of the study was to test whether cataloging public T cell receptors could identify signatures of past pathogen exposure. Along with the roughly 700-subject first cohort, a separate validation cohort of over a hundred different subjects was used. The study combined high-throughput TCR immunosequencing, statistical association of individual TCRs with disease status, and machine learning to predict cytomegalovirus infection status. The research as a whole found: The study gave a list of under 200 TCR beta chains associated with cytomegalovirus. A later analysis had no HLA typing for the validation cohort, so co-occurrence there was scored across all 120 repertoires. While some public TCRs were present in many individuals, most TCR sequences turned up only very rarely across donors. In a later analysis, TCRs clustered in the first cohort were found to also tend to co-occur in the roughly 120 validation repertoires, with approximately 93% of cluster scores above 0. The classifier was reported to diagnose cytomegalovirus status with high specificity and sensitivity in both the original and validation cohorts. Three of the identified cytomegalovirus-associated TCR beta chains were confirmed in vitro to be specific for cytomegalovirus antigens. It was suggested by the authors that the approach could potentially be generalized to other disease states and immunological phenotypes.

The donors were included in the validation cohort of 120 subjects, a group kept apart from the roughly 700-subject first cohort. Libraries came from the immunoSEQ multiplex PCR assay. In the source study's methods: To diagnose cytomegalovirus status from the catalog of TCR beta chain sequences, a statistical classification framework was built. Drawn from immuneACCESS, this table holds only the in-frame rearrangements with V and J called that TCRdb kept. Clones are partly lost; checked studies trace under half to an unresolved V gene and leave the rest unexplained. The V and J calls and the clone size are those of that table, but D and trimming were determined from the DNA. Present in this sample are some 210,000 clones, approximately 87% of which were seen just once. In total, the top ten clones hold around 5.4% of the sample. The TCR originated in a woman aged 18-30 years in good health and CMV-seronegative. The sequencing input was PBMCs.

The CDR3 region has the sequence CASSPQDPNTEAFF. The DNA reads TGTGCCAGCTCACCACAGGATCCGAACACTGAAGCTTTCTTT. The chain joins TRBV18 to TRBJ1-1, with no confidently assigned D gene. V sheds 1 base and J sheds 1 base, leaving 7 bases between their ends. The CDR3 starts with the cysteine, ends with the phenylalanine, and has 14 residues. This entry keeps only the CDR3 DNA: 42 bases, framed from base 1. For CDR1 and CDR2, the germline V gene lists KGHSH and LQKENI.